This T cell receptor (beta chain) was profiled in a study of blood T cell repertoires in COVID-19. Assay: immunoSEQ multiplex PCR; the TCRdb copy retains only in-frame clones and omits some. The sample lists a few hundred thousand clones; 80% to 90% were seen once. A note on this clone: Other nucleotide sequences in the sample specify the same CDR3.

This clonotype was sampled from a man aged 25-45 years with active or convalescent COVID-19. The sample consisted of peripheral blood.

CDR3 amino acids: CASSAPGHLEKLFF. CDR3 nucleotides: TGTGCCAGCAGCGCCCCGGGACATCTTGAAAAACTGTTTTTT. V usage is TRBV7-9 and J usage is TRBJ1-4, with D perhaps TRBD1 (6 bases). V was cut by 5 bases and J by 7 bases, with 14 bases left in between. This CDR3 is built from 14 residues. From germline, CDR1 is SEHNR and CDR2 FQNEAQ (reference sequence).